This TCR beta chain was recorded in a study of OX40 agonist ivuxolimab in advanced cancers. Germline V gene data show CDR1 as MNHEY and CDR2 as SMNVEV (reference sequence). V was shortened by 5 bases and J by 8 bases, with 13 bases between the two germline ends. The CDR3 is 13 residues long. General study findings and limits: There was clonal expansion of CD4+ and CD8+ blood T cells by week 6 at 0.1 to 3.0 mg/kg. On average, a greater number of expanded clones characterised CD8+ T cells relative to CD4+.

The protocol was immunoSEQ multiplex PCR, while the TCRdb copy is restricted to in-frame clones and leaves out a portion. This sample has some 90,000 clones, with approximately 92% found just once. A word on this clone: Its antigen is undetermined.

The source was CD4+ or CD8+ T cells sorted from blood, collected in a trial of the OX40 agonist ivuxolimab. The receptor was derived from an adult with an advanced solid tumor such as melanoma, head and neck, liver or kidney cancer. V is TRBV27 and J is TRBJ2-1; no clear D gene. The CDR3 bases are TGTGCCAGCAGTGGGATGATCCAGTATGAGCAGTTCTTC. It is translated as CASSGMIQYEQFF.